The 10 T cell receptor beta chains below all came from one sample that was sequenced in a study of cytomegalovirus exposure and HLA in healthy donors. PCR used 60 Vbeta primers and 13 Jbeta primers. This table comes from immunoSEQ multiplex PCR, and its TCRdb copy is limited to in-frame clones, with some not included. There are 150,000 to 200,000 clones in the sample; approximately 85% occur only once, and roughly 8.8% lies in the top ten. Source material: PBMCs. Receptor source: a young man in good health and CMV-seropositive.

V gene TRBV5-6 combines with J gene TRBJ2-5; D is perhaps TRBD1 (6 bases). The J call could be wrong; TRBJ2-7 is a better fit for the DNA end. The length of the CDR3 is 13 residues. From germline, CDR1 is SGHDT and CDR2 YYEEEE. CDR3 residues: CASSDTGSYEQYF. In nucleotides, the CDR3 is TGTGCCAGCAGCGACACAGGGTCCTACGAGCAGTACTTC.

Concerning this clone: A junction end diverges from the germline sequence, so it may reflect a read error. The genes are TRBV30 and TRBJ1-2; tentatively, D is TRBD1 (5 bases). This CDR3 contains 12 residues. Germline loops: CDR1 GTSNPN, CDR2 SVGIG (reference sequence). CDR3 DNA: TGTGCCTGGCGGACATATAACTATGACTACACCTTC. Translated, it gives CAWRTYNYDYTF.

This sequence joins TRBV4-3 and TRBJ2-3; D perhaps matches TRBD2 (7 bases). Per the germline V gene, CDR1 is LGHNA and CDR2 is YSLEER. The CDR3 is 13 residues long. The V gene lost 4 bases and the J gene lost 6 bases, with 11 bases spanning the gap. This CDR3 reads CASSLAGADTQYF. In DNA form, the CDR3 reads TGCGCCAGCAGCCTCGCGGGGGCGGATACGCAGTATTTT.

As concerns this clone: Other nucleotide sequences in the sample specify the same CDR3. The chain recombines TRBV27 with TRBJ1-1; D is perhaps TRBD1 (6 bases). CDR1 and CDR2 from the germline V gene are MNHEY and SMNVEV (reference sequence). Trimming removed 0 bases from V and 4 bases from J, with 6 bases in between. The CDR3 is 13 amino acids. This chain's CDR3 is CASSLSRGTEAFF. The CDR3 DNA follows: TGTGCCAGCAGTTTATCCAGGGGCACTGAAGCTTTCTTT.

The gene calls are TRBV5-1 and TRBJ2-5; the D gene is possibly TRBD2 (6 bases). The germline V and J ends were trimmed by 7 bases and 1 base, with 14 bases remaining between them. CDR3 size: 14 residues. Germline V lookup: CDR1 SGHRS, CDR2 YFSETQ. The CDR3 reads CASRNWRGQETQYF. The DNA of the CDR3 is TGCGCCAGCCGGAATTGGCGGGGCCAAGAGACCCAGTACTTC.

J is TRBJ2-2 and V is TRBV6-5; D uncertain. V shed 3 bases and J shed 6 bases, with 14 bases lying between them. The CDR3 extends over 15 amino acids. CDR1 and CDR2 (germline): MNHEY, SVGAGI. The CDR3, as DNA: TGTGCCAGCAGTTATTTTGCTTCTATGTCCGGGGAGCTGTTTTTT. It translates to CASSYFASMSGELFF.

This chain uses TRBV5-1 with TRBJ2-1, with D possibly being TRBD1 (6 bases). The CDR3 contains 15 residues. Per germline, CDR1 SGHRS and CDR2 YFSETQ. Trimming left V 0 bases short and J 2 bases short, with 9 bases between. In DNA form, the CDR3 reads TGCGCCAGCAGCTTGGGAGGGGGTCCCTACAATGAGCAGTTCTTC. Protein: CASSLGGGPYNEQFF.

In nucleotides, the CDR3 is TGTGCCAGTAGTGTGGACAGCTGGAGCTCCTACAATGAGCAGTTCTTC. This translates into CASSVDSWSSYNEQFF. The chain carries TRBV19 and TRBJ2-1, with a possible D match to TRBD1 (6 bases). The CDR3 spans 16 residues. V was trimmed by 5 bases and J by 0 bases, leaving 14 bases between them. CDR1 is LNHDA and CDR2 is SQIVND in the germline V gene (reference sequence).

In nucleotides, the CDR3 is TGTGCCGCGGGGCCAACAGGCCCCTACGAGCAGTACTTC. This encodes CAAGPTGPYEQYF. This rearrangement joins TRBV6-5 to TRBJ2-7; maybe TRBD2 (6 bases). V lost 11 bases to trimming and J lost 2 bases, with 16 bases between them. Germline-derived CDR1 and CDR2 are MNHEY and SVGAGI. This CDR3 contains 13 residues.

The chain couples TRBV27 to TRBJ1-2, with 10 positions matching TRBD1. Trimming at V came to 6 bases and at J to 5 bases, leaving 15 bases not matched to a gene. From germline, CDR1 is MNHEY and CDR2 SMNVEV (reference sequence). This CDR3 has 17 residues. The CDR3 here is CASSDATGTGVQYGYTF. For the CDR3, the DNA is TGTGCCAGCAGCGATGCAACCGGGACAGGGGTCCAATATGGCTACACCTTC.